The 14 T cell receptor beta chains presented below share a single source sample, sequenced in a study of regulatory T cells in long-lasting Graves disease (dated by TCRdb to the early 2020s). Preparation of the library involved multiplex PCR. Sequencing used an Illumina HiSeq 4000. TCR beta libraries were built with iRepertoire HTBI primers and Arm-PCR amplification of CDR3 regions. TCRdb trimmed public reads at Q25 via fastp, called clones via MiXCR and kept in-frame beta chains. Identical CDR3 proteins give one entry, which carries the most common genes and DNA. The sample data list about 370,000 distinct CDR3 sequences, and less than 20% of these were observed just once. The leading ten clones occupy approximately 22% of the sample. Reading the label with the study, this specimen's time point is: newly diagnosed GD, antithyroid drugs for less than 3 months. For both TCR sequencing and RNA sequencing, RNA was extracted from PBMCs in TRIzol.

Sequenced here: peripheral blood mononuclear cells (PBMCs), sampled at new diagnosis, from a patient treated with antithyroid drugs. These receptors all come from a female donor with Graves disease.

The table lists this clonotype with many counts. The chain has TRBV4-1 and TRBJ2-1, with 9 bases aligning to TRBD2. The CDR3 consists of 19 residues. Per germline, CDR1 MGHRA and CDR2 YSYEKL. Trimming cost V 3 bases and J 7 bases; bases outside gene matches: 19. The CDR3 loop is CASSQATPTGRLAGNEQFF. The CDR3 DNA sequence: TGCGCCAGCAGCCAGGCTACCCCGACAGGGCGGCTAGCGGGAAATGAGCAGTTCTTC.

This clonotype was counted many times. The J gene is TRBJ1-2, the V gene TRBV27; D remains unclear. Trimming shortened V by 5 bases and J by 8 bases, and 18 bases separated the two germline ends. CDR1 is MNHEY and CDR2 is SMNVEV in the germline V gene (reference sequence). There are 14 residues in the CDR3. The CDR3 loop is CASSIGQRSSGYTF. The CDR3 DNA sequence: TGTGCCAGCAGTATAGGGCAGAGATCTTCGGGCTACACCTTC.

This clonotype was seen at least ten times. The V gene is TRBV19, the J gene TRBJ2-3; TRBD2 matches at 7 bases. CDR3 size: 13 residues. V lost 2 bases, J lost 5 bases, and 1 base stayed unmatched. Germline lookup yields CDR1 LNHDA and CDR2 SQIVND (reference sequence). DNA for the CDR3: TGTGCCAGTAGTATAAGGGAGGGAGATACGCAGTATTTT. As protein: CASSIREGDTQYF.

This clonotype showed up just a few times. The V and J genes are TRBV20-1 and TRBJ2-1; D might be TRBD1 or TRBD2, each matching 5 bases. CDR1 and CDR2 (germline): DFQATT, SNEGSKA (reference sequence). The CDR3 extends over 17 amino acids. Trimming took off 3 bases at V and 0 bases at J, with 18 bases between the two ends. In nucleotides, the CDR3 is TGCAGTGCTAGTAGGGACCATCATCCGAGCTCCTACAATGAGCAGTTCTTC. Translating gives CSASRDHHPSSYNEQFF.

This clonotype was observed at least ten times. This rearrangement joins TRBV19 to TRBJ2-1; 9 nucleotides match TRBD2. V lost 7 bases and J lost 7; bases outside the gene matches: 8. Germline V gene data show CDR1 as LNHDA and CDR2 as SQIVND (reference sequence). The CDR3 totals 14 residues. The CDR3 here is CASNKAGGRNEQFF. CDR3 coding DNA: TGTGCCAGTAATAAGGCGGGAGGGCGGAATGAGCAGTTCTTC.

The chain couples TRBV29-1 to TRBJ2-5; 14 nucleotides agree with TRBD2. This CDR3 has 17 amino acids. Per germline, CDR1 SQVTM and CDR2 ANQGSEA. With V trimmed by 1 base and J by 5 bases, 9 bases remained unmatched. The CDR3 nucleotides read TGCAGCGTTGAAGTGGGACTAGCGGGAGTGCTCGACGAGACCCAGTACTTC. It encodes CSVEVGLAGVLDETQYF.

At least ten counts were recorded for this clonotype. The chain recombines TRBV11-2 with TRBJ2-1, with a tentative D call TRBD2 (5 bases). The CDR3 totals 13 residues. Trimming shortened V by 1 base and J by 9 bases, and 10 bases separated the two germline ends. Germline CDR1 reads SGHAT; CDR2 reads FQNNGV. The CDR3 DNA is TGTGCCAGCAGCTTAGGTTTCCGGGGTGAGCAGTTCTTC. It encodes CASSLGFRGEQFF.

This clonotype was seen ten or more times. The J gene is TRBJ2-1, the V gene TRBV27; the match to TRBD1 covers 7 bases. This CDR3 is 13 amino acids long. J lost 4 bases, V lost 4 bases, and 1 base had no gene match. Germline-derived CDR1 and CDR2 are MNHEY and SMNVEV (reference sequence). DNA for the CDR3: TGTGCCAGCAGTTGGGACAGATACAATGAGCAGTTCTTC. Translating it yields CASSWDRYNEQFF.

This clonotype was observed a handful of times. A much bigger clone sits one base away, suggesting this may be a read error. This chain joins TRBV6-2 or TRBV6-3 and TRBJ2-7, with TRBD2 matching over 8 bases. The CDR3 runs to 14 residues. The germline CDR1 and CDR2 sequences are MNHEY and SVGEGT. CDR3 amino acids: CASSSGGPIRERYF. The DNA for the CDR3 is TGTGCCAGCAGCTCGGGAGGGCCAATTAGGGAGCGGTACTTC.

This clonotype was observed many times. This chain connects TRBV7-2 to TRBJ1-1; D gene ambiguous. V lost 5 bases to trimming and J lost 0 bases, with 7 bases between them. The V gene's germline CDR1 is SGHTA and CDR2 FQGNSA. The CDR3 length is 13 residues. The CDR3 loop reads CASSPRLNTEAFF. The CDR3 DNA follows: TGTGCCAGCAGCCCTCGGTTGAACACTGAAGCTTTCTTT. The full variable domain, completed using reference TRBV7-2 and TRBJ1-1, is GAGVSQSPSNKVTEKGKDVELRCDPISGHTALYWYRQSLGQGLEFLIYFQGNSAPDKSGLPSDRFSAERTGGSVSTLTIQRTQQEDSAVYLCASSPRLNTEAFFGQGTRLTVV.

The gene calls are TRBV19 and TRBJ2-5, with TRBD2 matching 8 bases. The CDR3 contains 15 residues. Looked up from germline, CDR1 is LNHDA and CDR2 is SQIVND (reference sequence). Unmatched junction bases numbered 2, after V lost 1 base and J lost 1 base. CDR3: CASSIVLAGQETQYF. CDR3 nucleotide sequence: TGTGCCAGTAGTATAGTCCTAGCGGGCCAAGAGACCCAGTACTTC.

The chain combines TRBV10-3 with TRBJ2-1; no reliable D call. CDR3 length: 14 residues. Deletions cut 10 bases from V and 2 bases from J, with 15 bases between. CDR1 is ENHRY and CDR2 is SYGVKD in the germline V gene. The CDR3 is CATRFRRAYNEQFF. For the CDR3, the DNA is TGTGCCACCCGATTCCGTAGGGCCTACAATGAGCAGTTCTTC.

There are many counts of this clonotype. This chain links TRBV18 with TRBJ1-4; 7 positions match TRBD1. From germline, CDR1 is KGHSH and CDR2 LQKENI. Unmatched junction bases numbered 5, after V lost 4 bases and J lost 6 bases. The CDR3 has 14 residues. The CDR3 DNA sequence: TGTGCCAGCTCACAGACAGGGATCGATGAAAAACTGTTTTTT. Its translation: CASSQTGIDEKLFF.

This clonotype was observed a handful of times. The V gene is TRBV28, the J gene TRBJ2-7; 13 bases line up with TRBD2. The CDR3 has 15 residues. Trimming at V came to 5 bases and at J to 2 bases, leaving 3 bases not matched to a gene. CDR1 is MDHEN, CDR2 SYDVKM, per germline. The CDR3 loop is CASSVGTSGAYEQYF. The DNA of the CDR3 is TGTGCCAGCAGTGTCGGGACTAGCGGGGCCTACGAGCAGTACTTC.